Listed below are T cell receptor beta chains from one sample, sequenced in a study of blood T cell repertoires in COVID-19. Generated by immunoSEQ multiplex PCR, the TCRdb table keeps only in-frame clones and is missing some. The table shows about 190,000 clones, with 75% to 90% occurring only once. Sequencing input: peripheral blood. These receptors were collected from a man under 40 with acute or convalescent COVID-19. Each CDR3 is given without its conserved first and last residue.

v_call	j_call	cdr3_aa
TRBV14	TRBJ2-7	ASSLEAGGYYEQY
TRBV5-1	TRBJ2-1	ASSYTSGSPRYNEQF
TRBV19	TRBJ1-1	ASSITGIMNTEAF
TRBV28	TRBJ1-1	ASSLGGGRGNTEAF
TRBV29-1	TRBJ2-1	SVESSGGSHNEQF
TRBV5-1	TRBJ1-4	ASSGGHATNEKLF
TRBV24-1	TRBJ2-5	ATSDGHRVRETQY
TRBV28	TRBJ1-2	ASSPGQGRNYGYT
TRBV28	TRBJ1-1	ASSLRGTGVEAF
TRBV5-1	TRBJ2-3	ASSLFSGATDTQY
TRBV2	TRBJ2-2	ASRSRDRGTGELF
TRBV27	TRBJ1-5	ASRPLGHISNQPQH
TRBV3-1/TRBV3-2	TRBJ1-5	ASSQDPSQPQH
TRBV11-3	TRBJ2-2	ASSRDTGELF
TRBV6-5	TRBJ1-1	ASSYSREGWGAF
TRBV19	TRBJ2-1	ASSSLGGGLGNEQF
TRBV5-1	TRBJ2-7	ASSPLAGSSYEQY
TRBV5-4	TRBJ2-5	ASSLVLGAQETQY
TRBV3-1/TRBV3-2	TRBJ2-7	ASSPDYSAYYEQY
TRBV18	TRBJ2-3	ASSPLAGGNTDTQY
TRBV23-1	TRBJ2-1	ASSQSGREGYDEQF
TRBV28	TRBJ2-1	ASSLIQGVINEQF
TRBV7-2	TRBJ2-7	ASSYDGLAGDEQY
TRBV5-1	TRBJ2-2	ASSLEGLDTGELF
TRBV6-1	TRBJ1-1	ASSEQTVLNTEAF
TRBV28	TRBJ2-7	ASTERTGSAPEQY
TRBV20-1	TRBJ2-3	SASKTSGGPITDTQY
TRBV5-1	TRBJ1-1	ASSLGMGRGTAEAF
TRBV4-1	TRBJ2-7	ASSQVLAGVHLHS
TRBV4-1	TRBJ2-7	ASSQGPQGRSYEQY
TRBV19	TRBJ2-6	ASSPQISGANVLT
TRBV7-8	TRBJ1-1	ASSSRPGLSNTEAF
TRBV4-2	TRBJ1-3	ASSPLQGSGNTIY
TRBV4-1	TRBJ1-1	ASSRLPGQGNTEAF
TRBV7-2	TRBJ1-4	ASSIQGMKEKLF
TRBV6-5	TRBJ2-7	ASTVQGGYEQY
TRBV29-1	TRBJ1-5	SVGDSGNQPQH
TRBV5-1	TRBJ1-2	ASRRDSDYGYT
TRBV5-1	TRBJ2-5	ASGRFSSGGQETQY
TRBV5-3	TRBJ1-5	AKTTGTDNQPQH
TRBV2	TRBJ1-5	ASMGQNHMSNQPQH
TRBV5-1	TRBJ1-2	ASSLTTYGYT
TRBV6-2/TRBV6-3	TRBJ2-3	ASSYSAANTQY
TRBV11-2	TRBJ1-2	ASSFGTEYGYT
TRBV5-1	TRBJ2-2	ASKGTPNTGELF
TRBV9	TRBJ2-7	ASSVDRDSSYEQY